This T cell receptor beta chain was retrieved from a study of monozygotic twins with cystic fibrosis. Study findings and constraints: Shared CDR3 numbers were not associated with age, concordance or severity. Co-twins had the most similar V usage for 13 of 16 pairs, J for 8. Clonality was generally low (median approximately 0.009), higher in the most severe patients.

In the case of this clone: Its antigen is not identified.

The assay was immunoSEQ multiplex PCR, and TCRdb's table has in-frame clones only and misses some. The table records over 30,000 clones, approximately 72% of them present only once. The CDR3 runs to 14 residues. From germline, CDR1 is LGHNA and CDR2 YSLEER. V gave up 1 base and J gave up 4 bases, with 10 bases separating them. The chain carries TRBV4-3 and TRBJ1-2, with D possibly being TRBD1 (5 bases). Sequenced material: blood. This clonotype was sampled from a girl between 5 and 17 years old with cystic fibrosis. The chain's CDR3 is CASSQGQGFYGYTF. DNA for the CDR3: TGCGCCAGCAGCCAAGGGCAGGGCTTCTATGGCTACACCTTC.